The 6 T cell receptor beta chains presented below share a single source sample, sequenced in a study of T-cell memory formation after mild COVID-19. TCRdb processed the 5' RACE reads anew with MiXCR; each CDR3 protein has one entry. The table includes about 270,000 distinct CDR3 sequences, 15% detected once. Input material: PBMCs or a T cell subset sorted from them (not recorded which). The receptors come from an adult woman who had mild COVID-19 (a few samples of this study predate the infection). Cell type and time point are not known.

CDR3 nucleotide sequence: TGCGCCAGCGGAAAAACAGGGTCGAGGACTGAAGCTTTCTTT. This encodes CASGKTGSRTEAFF. The chain employs TRBV5-1 and TRBJ1-1, with a tentative D call TRBD1 (6 bases). CDR3 size: 14 residues. CDR1 is SGHRS and CDR2 is YFSETQ in the germline V gene. V lost 7 bases and J 5 bases, leaving 18 bases between the germline ends.

In this sample, this clonotype turned up many times. The chain uses TRBV24-1 and TRBJ2-7; D might be TRBD1 or TRBD2, each matching 6 bases. CDR3 length equals 14 residues. The V end was cut by 4 bases, the J end by 2 bases, with 11 bases between. Germline values: CDR1 KGHDR, CDR2 SFDVKD. The CDR3, as DNA: TGTGCCACCAGTGAAGGGGGGATCCCCTACGAGCAGTACTTC. Encoded protein: CATSEGGIPYEQYF.

The V gene is TRBV20-1, the J gene TRBJ2-3; D is possibly TRBD1 or TRBD2 (5 bases each). CDR3 length: 16 residues. V was trimmed by 6 bases and J by 2 bases, leaving 21 bases between them. Germline values: CDR1 DFQATT, CDR2 SNEGSKA (reference sequence). The CDR3 sequence is CSAAPPGRRFTDTQYF. The CDR3 coding sequence is TGCAGTGCCGCCCCTCCGGGACGGAGGTTCACAGATACGCAGTATTTT.

This clonotype has only a few counts. The genes are TRBV4-1 and TRBJ2-5, with D unclear. The CDR3 runs 15 residues. The ends were cut back, 0 bases at V and 3 bases at J, with 11 bases in the middle. CDR1 MGHRA and CDR2 YSYEKL come from the germline V gene. CDR3 bases: TGCGCCAGCAGCCAAGAGTTTAGGCTCAAAGAGACCCAGTACTTC. It is translated as CASSQEFRLKETQYF.

Only a few counts were recorded for this clonotype. V is TRBV7-9 and J is TRBJ2-5; 8 bases agree with TRBD1. Unmatched junction bases numbered 5, after V lost 6 bases and J lost 5 bases. Germline CDR1 is SEHNR and CDR2 is FQNEAQ (reference sequence). The CDR3 sequence is 13 residues long. CDR3 in amino acids: CASRGTGRETQYF. CDR3 sequence (DNA): TGTGCCAGCAGAGGGACAGGAAGGGAGACCCAGTACTTC.

This chain joins TRBV10-3 and TRBJ2-1; TRBD2 matches 10 bases. V gave up 3 bases and J gave up 4 bases; unmatched junction bases: 12. CDR1 ENHRY and CDR2 SYGVKD come from the germline V gene. The CDR3 length is 18 residues. CDR3 sequence reads: CAISERLAGESPYNEQFF. DNA for the CDR3: TGTGCCATCAGTGAACGGCTAGCGGGGGAATCCCCATACAATGAGCAGTTCTTC.